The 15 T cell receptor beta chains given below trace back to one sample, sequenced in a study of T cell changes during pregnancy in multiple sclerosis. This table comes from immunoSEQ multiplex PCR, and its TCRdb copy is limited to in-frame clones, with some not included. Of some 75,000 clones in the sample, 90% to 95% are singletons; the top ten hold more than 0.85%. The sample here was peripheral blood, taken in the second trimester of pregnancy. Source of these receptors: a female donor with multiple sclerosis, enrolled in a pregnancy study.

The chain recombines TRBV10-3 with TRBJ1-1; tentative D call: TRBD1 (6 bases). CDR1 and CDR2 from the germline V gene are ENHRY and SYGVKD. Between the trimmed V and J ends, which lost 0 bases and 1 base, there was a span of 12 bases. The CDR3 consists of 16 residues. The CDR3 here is CAISESGGGANTEAFF. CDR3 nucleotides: TGTGCCATCAGTGAGTCCGGAGGGGGGGCGAACACTGAAGCTTTCTTT.

The CDR3 DNA reads as TGTGCCAGCAGTTTAGGGGAGAACTATGGCTACACCTTC. As protein: CASSLGENYGYTF. The V gene is TRBV27, the J gene TRBJ1-2; D uncertain. This CDR3 is built from 13 residues. Germline CDR1 MNHEY, CDR2 SMNVEV (reference sequence). Trimming stripped 2 bases from V and 2 bases from J, with 6 bases between.

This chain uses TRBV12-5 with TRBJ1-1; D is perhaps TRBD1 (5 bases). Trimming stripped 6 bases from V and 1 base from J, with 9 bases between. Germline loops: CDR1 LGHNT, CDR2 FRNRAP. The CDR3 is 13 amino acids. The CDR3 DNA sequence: TGTGCTAGTGGACTTACAGGGAACACTGAAGCTTTCTTT. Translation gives CASGLTGNTEAFF.

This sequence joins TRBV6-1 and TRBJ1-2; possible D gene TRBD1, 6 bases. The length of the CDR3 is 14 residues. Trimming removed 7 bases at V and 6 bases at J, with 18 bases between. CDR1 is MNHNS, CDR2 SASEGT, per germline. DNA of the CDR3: TGTGCCAGCAAGGCCAGTGGCAGGGGCCATGGCTACACCTTC. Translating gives CASKASGRGHGYTF.

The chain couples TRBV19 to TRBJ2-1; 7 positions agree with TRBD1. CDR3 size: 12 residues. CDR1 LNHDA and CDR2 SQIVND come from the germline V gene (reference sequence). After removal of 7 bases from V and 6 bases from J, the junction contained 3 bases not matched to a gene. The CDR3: CASTSGGNEQFF. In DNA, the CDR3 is TGTGCCAGTACCTCAGGGGGCAATGAGCAGTTCTTC.

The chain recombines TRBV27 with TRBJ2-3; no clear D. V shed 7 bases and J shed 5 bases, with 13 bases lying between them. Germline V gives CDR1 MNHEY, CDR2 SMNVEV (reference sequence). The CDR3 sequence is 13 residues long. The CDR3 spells CASMRYGRDTQYF. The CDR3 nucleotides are TGTGCCAGCATGAGGTACGGAAGAGATACGCAGTATTTT.

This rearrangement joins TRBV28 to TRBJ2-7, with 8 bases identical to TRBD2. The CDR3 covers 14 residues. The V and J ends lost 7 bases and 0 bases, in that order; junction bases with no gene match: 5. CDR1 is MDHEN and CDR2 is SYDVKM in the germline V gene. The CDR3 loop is CASTLAEISYEQYF. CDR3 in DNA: TGTGCCAGCACACTAGCGGAGATCTCCTACGAGCAGTACTTC.

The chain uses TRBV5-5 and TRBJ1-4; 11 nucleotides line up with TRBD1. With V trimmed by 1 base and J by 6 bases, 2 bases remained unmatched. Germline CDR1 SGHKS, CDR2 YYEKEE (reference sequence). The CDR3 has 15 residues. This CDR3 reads CASSLRDRGDEKLFF. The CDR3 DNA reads TGTGCCAGCAGCTTGCGGGACAGGGGGGATGAAAAACTGTTTTTT.

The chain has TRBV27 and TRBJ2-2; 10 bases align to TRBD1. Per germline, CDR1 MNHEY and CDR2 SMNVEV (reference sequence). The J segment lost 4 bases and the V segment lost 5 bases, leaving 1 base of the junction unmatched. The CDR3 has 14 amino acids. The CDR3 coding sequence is TGTGCCAGCAGTCGGACAGGGGGCACCGGGGAGCTGTTTTTT. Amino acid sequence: CASSRTGGTGELFF.

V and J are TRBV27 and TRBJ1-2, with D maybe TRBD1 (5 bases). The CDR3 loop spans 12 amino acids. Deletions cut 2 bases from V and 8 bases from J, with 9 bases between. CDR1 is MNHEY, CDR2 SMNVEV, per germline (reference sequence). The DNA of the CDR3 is TGTGCCAGCAGTTTACGGGGGAGCGGCTACACCTTC. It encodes CASSLRGSGYTF.

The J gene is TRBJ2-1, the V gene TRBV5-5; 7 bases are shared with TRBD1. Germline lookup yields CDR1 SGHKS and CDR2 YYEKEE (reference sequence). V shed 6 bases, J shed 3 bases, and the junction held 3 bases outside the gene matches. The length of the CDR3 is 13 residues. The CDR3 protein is CASTRTGYNEQFF. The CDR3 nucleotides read TGTGCCAGCACCAGGACAGGCTACAATGAGCAGTTCTTC.

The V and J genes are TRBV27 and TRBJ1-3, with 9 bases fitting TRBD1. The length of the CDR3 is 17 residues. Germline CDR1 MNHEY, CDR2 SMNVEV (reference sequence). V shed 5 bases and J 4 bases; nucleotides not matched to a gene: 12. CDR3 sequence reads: CASSPFIGTGQGNTIYF. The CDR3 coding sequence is TGTGCCAGCAGTCCATTTATTGGGACAGGGCAGGGAAACACCATATATTTT.

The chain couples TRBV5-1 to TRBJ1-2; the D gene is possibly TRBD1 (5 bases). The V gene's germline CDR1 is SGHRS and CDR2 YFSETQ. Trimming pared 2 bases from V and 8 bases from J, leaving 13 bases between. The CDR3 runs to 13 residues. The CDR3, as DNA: TGCGCCAGCAGCTTACGACCGGGGGAAGGCTACACCTTC. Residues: CASSLRPGEGYTF.

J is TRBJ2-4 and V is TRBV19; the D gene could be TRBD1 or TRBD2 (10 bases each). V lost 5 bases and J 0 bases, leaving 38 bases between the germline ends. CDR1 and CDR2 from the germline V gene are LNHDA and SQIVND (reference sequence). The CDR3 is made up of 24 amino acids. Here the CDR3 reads CASSVSIGQGGVSGRTVAKNIQYF. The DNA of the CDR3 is TGTGCCAGTAGTGTCAGTATCGGACAGGGGGGTGTTAGCGGGAGGACCGTAGCCAAAAACATTCAGTACTTC. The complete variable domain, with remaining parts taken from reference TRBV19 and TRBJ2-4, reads DGGITQSPKYLFRKEGQNVTLSCEQNLNHDAMYWYRQDPGQGLRLIYYSQIVNDFQKGDIAEGYSVSREKKESFPLTVTSAQKNPTAFYLCASSVSIGQGGVSGRTVAKNIQYFGAGTRLSVL.

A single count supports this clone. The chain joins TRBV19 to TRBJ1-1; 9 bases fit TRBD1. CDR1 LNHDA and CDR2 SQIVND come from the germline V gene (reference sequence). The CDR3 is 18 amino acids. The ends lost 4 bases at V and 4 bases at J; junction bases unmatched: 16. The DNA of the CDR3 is TGTGCCAGTAGTACCTCATCCATACAGGGGACAGGGCGCACTGAAGCTTTCTTT. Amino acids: CASSTSSIQGTGRTEAFF.